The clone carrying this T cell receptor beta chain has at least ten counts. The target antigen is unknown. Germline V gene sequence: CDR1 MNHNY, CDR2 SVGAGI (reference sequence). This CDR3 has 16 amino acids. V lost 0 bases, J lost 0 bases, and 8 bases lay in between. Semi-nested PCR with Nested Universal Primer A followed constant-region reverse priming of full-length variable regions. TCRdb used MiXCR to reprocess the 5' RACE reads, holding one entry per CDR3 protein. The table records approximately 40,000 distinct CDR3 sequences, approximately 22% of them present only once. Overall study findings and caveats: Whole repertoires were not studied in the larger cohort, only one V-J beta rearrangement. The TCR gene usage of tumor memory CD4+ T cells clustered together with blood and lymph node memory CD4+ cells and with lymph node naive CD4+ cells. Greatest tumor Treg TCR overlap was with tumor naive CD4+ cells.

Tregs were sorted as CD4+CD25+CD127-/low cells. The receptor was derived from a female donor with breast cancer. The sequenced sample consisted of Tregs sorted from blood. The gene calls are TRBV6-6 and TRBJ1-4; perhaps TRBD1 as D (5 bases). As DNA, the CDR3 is TGTGCCAGCAGTTACTCGGACAAGTCAACTAATGAAAAACTGTTTTTT. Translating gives CASSYSDKSTNEKLFF.